This T cell receptor beta chain was retrieved from a study of shared clonotypes between healthy human individuals. Study-level information: Two women and three men aged 18 to 49 made up the donors. Per-donor plates numbered three CD4 naive, three CD4 memory, two CD8 naive and one CD8 memory. Findings of the study overall: Represented genetic and exposure-history diversity was restricted by having few donors. Rarefaction demonstrated incomplete sorted-subset sequencing despite large depth.

V lost 4 bases and J lost 3, with 16 bases in between. The CDR3 spans 15 residues. The germline CDR1 and CDR2 sequences are SGHTS and YDEGEE. Turning to this clone: Its antigen is not known.

Using immunoSEQ multiplex PCR, the repertoire was profiled, and TCRdb retains in-frame clones only, with some absent. The data hold 1.6 million or so clones, with roughly 97% observed a single time. Source material: naive CD4+ T cells sorted from blood. Indicated subset: CD45RA+ positively selected. V usage is TRBV5-8 and J usage is TRBJ1-1; TRBD1 is a possible D gene (6 bases). The sequence was collected from a man aged 25 to 40 in good health. The CDR3 sequence: CASSTQGIRHTEAFF. CDR3 bases: TGTGCCAGCAGCACGCAGGGGATCCGGCACACTGAAGCTTTCTTT.